The rows below give T cell receptor beta chains drawn from one sample of a study of cytomegalovirus exposure and HLA in healthy donors. Clones were read by immunoSEQ multiplex PCR, and TCRdb kept only the in-frame ones, dropping some. The table has approximately 150,000 clones, roughly 86% seen once; the top ten hold roughly 3.2%. The specimen was PBMCs. These receptors were obtained from a man aged 18 to 29 in good health and CMV-seropositive. The CDR3 runs from the conserved cysteine through the conserved F or W. The D gene is left open where the match is weak. Clone size is not always given. Where it is, it says once, few, many or a class for expanded clones.

j_gene	abundance	d_gene	v_gene	CDR3nt	CDR3aa
TRBJ2-7	NA	NA	TRBV28	TGTGCCAGCAGTTTATCAGGGGTCGACTACGAGCAGTACTTC	CASSLSGVDYEQYF
TRBJ2-7	NA	TRBD2	TRBV4-1	TGCGCCAGCAGCCAAGAAGGCCTAGCGGGAAGGGAGCAGTACTTC	CASSQEGLAGREQYF
TRBJ1-1	NA	NA	TRBV10-3	TGTGCCATCAGATCCAGCGGGGGAGGCACTGAAGCTTTCTTT	CAIRSSGGGTEAFF
TRBJ1-1	NA	TRBD1	TRBV12-5	TGTGCTAGTGGCCCCCGGGACAGGGGTTACAGCACTGAAGCTTTCTTT	CASGPRDRGYSTEAFF
TRBJ1-5	NA	NA	TRBV6-5	TGTGCCAGCAGTGCGGGCGGGGTTAGCAATCAGCCCCAGCATTTT	CASSAGGVSNQPQHF
TRBJ1-1	NA	NA	TRBV6-1	TGTGCCAGCAGTGAAACCTACGGGGAAGCTTTCTTT	CASSETYGEAFF
TRBJ2-5	NA	NA	TRBV25-1	TGTGCCAGCAGAAGACAGGTTGAAGAGACCCAGTACTTC	CASRRQVEETQYF
TRBJ1-2	NA	NA	TRBV5-1	TGCGCCAGCAGCCCCACAGGCAACTATGGCTACACCTTC	CASSPTGNYGYTF
TRBJ2-5	once	TRBD2	TRBV7-9	TGTGCCAGCAGCTCCAGACTAGCCGGAGTGGAGACCCAGTACTTC	CASSSRLAGVETQYF
TRBJ2-5	once	NA	TRBV6-6	TGTGCCAGCAGTTATTCCGGGACAAGAGAGACCCAGTACTTC	CASSYSGTRETQYF
TRBJ2-3	NA	NA	TRBV7-3	TGTGCCAGCAGCCAGACGGCAGGGAGCACAGATACGCAGTATTTT	CASSQTAGSTDTQYF
TRBJ1-2	NA	NA	TRBV27	TGTGCCAGCAGCTCCCCCGGTCGGGCAGGGTTGGATGGCTACACCTTC	CASSSPGRAGLDGYTF
TRBJ2-3	NA	TRBD1	TRBV4-1	TGCGCCAGCAGCCAAGATCGGGGACAGGGAGGATCAGATACGCAGTATTTT	CASSQDRGQGGSDTQYF
TRBJ1-5	NA	NA	TRBV10-3	TGTGCCATCAGTGATTCGGGGGAGATTCAGCCCCAGCATTTT	CAISDSGEIQPQHF
TRBJ2-1	NA	NA	TRBV7-9	TGTGCCAGCAGCAGAGGAGGGGGCGGATACAATGAGCAGTTCTTC	CASSRGGGGYNEQFF
TRBJ1-1	NA	NA	TRBV30	TGTGCCTGGAGTGTCCAGGGGCCCCAAGCTTTCTTT	CAWSVQGPQAFF
TRBJ1-5	few	TRBD1	TRBV27	TGTGCCAGCAGTCGCTACAGGGGGCGCGATCAGCCCCAGCATTTT	CASSRYRGRDQPQHF